The present T cell receptor (beta chain) was sequenced within a study of cytomegalovirus exposure and HLA in healthy donors. Study outcomes and limitations: TRBV6-2, TRBV6-3 and other indistinguishable V segments were excluded.

CDR3 size: 13 residues. In germline, CDR1 is SGHRS, CDR2 YFSETQ. With 1 base removed from V and 2 bases from J, the gap between germline ends came to 7 bases. Turning to this clone: The antigen is unknown.

PCR was performed using 60 Vbeta and 13 Jbeta primers. The assay was immunoSEQ multiplex PCR, and TCRdb's table has in-frame clones only and misses some. This sample yields fewer than 200,000 clones, of which approximately 90% are seen a single time; 0.85% to 1% belongs to the top ten. The gene calls are TRBV5-1 and TRBJ2-7; D is undetermined. The sequence derives from a woman aged 25 to 39 in good health and CMV-seronegative. Sequencing was carried out using PBMCs. The CDR3 region is CASSLTNAYEQYF. The CDR3 DNA is TGCGCCAGCAGCTTGACAAATGCCTACGAGCAGTACTTC.